This TCR beta chain was captured by sequencing in a study of shared clonotypes between healthy human individuals. This clone came up once. Its antigen remains unidentified. Once extracted for a subset, genomic DNA was divided evenly among several immunoSEQ plates. This table comes from immunoSEQ multiplex PCR, and its TCRdb copy is limited to in-frame clones, with some not included. The data show approximately 980,000 clones, 70% to 85% seen once. Study findings and constraints: Represented diversity (both genetic and exposure-history) was limited by the small number of donors. Estimated richness was generally greater in naive than memory subsets.

The CDR3 is 15 residues long. Trimming shortened V by 2 bases and J by 8 bases, and 19 bases separated the two germline ends. Germline V CDR1 and CDR2: SGHRS, YFSETQ. Sequenced input: memory CD4+ T cells sorted from blood. Specified subset: CD45RA-negative fraction. The chain recombines TRBV5-1 with TRBJ1-1, with D perhaps TRBD1 (6 bases). This clonotype originated in a young man in good health. Written as DNA, the CDR3 is TGCGCCAGCAGCTTCGAGGGGTCCCTGGGGGCAGAAGCTTTCTTT. As protein: CASSFEGSLGAEAFF.